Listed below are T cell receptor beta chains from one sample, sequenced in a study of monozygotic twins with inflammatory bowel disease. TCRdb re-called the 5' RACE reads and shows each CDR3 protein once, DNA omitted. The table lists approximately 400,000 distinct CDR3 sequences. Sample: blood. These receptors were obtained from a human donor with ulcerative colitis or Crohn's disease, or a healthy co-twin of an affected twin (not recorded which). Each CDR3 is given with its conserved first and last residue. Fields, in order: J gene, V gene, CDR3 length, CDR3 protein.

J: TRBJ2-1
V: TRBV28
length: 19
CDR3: CASSFSTSGRSSSYNEQFF

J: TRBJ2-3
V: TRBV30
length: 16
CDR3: CAWSVGLAGETDTQYF

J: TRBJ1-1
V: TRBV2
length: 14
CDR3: CASSGDRENTEAFF

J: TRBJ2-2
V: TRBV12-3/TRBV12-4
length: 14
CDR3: CASSLGRGAGELFF

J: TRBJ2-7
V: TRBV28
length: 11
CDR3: CASADYRVWNF

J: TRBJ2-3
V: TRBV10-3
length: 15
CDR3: CAISEGGSSTDTQYF

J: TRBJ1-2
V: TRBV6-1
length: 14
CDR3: CASRPQGARDGYTF

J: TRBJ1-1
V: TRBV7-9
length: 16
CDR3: CASSSGLQKGITEAFF

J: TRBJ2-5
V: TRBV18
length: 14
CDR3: CASSHTEIGETQYF

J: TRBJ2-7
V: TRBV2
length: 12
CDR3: CARGKSSYEQYF

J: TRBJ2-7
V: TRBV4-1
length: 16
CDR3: CASSQRTGTGRDEQYF

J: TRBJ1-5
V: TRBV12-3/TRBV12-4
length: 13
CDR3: CASSGQSHQPQHF

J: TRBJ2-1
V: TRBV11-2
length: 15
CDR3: CASSLGQPGFNEQFF

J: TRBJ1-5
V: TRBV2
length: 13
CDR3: CASNVGSNQPQHF

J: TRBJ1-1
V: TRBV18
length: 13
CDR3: CASSDLMNTEAFF

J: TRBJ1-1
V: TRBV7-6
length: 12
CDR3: CASSPEGRLAFF

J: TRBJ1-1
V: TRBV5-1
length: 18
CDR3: CASSHKEGAGGPNTEAFF

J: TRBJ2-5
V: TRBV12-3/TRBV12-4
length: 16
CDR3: CASSLTSGGAGETQYF

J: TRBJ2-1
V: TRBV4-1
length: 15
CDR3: CASSQEGRGGNEQFF

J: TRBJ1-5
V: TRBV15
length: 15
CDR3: CATSRAGWGNQPQHF

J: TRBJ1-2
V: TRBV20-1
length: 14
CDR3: CSATPGGNFYGYTF

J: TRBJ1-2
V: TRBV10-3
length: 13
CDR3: CAISEPNNYGYTF

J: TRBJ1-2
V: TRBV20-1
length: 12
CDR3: CSATTSNYGYTF

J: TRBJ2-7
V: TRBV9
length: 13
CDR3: CASSFGRASEQYF

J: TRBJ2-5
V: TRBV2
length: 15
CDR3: CASSAPGPNQETQYF

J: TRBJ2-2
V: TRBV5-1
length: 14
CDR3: CASSSDTNTGELFF

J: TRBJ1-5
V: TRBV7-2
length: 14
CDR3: CASSLGRSNQPQHF

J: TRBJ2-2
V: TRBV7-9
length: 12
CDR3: CASSSLAGELFF

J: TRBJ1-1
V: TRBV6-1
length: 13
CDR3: CASPRGPGTEAFF

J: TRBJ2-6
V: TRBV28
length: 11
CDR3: CATGQKNVLTF

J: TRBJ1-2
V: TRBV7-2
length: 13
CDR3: CASSLAREYGYTF

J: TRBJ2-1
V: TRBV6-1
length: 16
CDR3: CASSRGDRGSYNEQFF

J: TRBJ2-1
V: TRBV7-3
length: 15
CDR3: CASSLDRVSYNEQFF

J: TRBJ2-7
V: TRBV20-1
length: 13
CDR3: CSAGLADAYEQYF

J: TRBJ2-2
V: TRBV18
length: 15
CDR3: CASTTQGANTGELFF

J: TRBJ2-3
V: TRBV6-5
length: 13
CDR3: CASSYLEADTQYF

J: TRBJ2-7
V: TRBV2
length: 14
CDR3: CASSEATASYEQYF

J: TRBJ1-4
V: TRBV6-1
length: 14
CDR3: CASSTTVGDEKLFF

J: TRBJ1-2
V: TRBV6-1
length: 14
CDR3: CATGQGTYNYGYTF

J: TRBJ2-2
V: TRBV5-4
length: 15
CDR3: CASSSRSANTGELFF